This passage covers 15 T cell receptor beta chains from one sample sequenced in a study of breast tumors, draining lymph nodes, adjacent tissues. Samples came from axillary lymph nodes draining the breast cancer. TCRdb reprocessed the multiplex PCR reads via MiXCR and lists one record per CDR3 protein. The data hold under 250,000 distinct CDR3 sequences, with roughly 32% observed a single time. The sequenced sample was axillary lymph node tissue. Receptors originate from a female donor with breast cancer. Some clones in this sample may be carry-over from other donors' samples.

This clonotype was recorded many times. The chain joins TRBV7-9 to TRBJ2-3; 11 positions agree with TRBD2. The CDR3 sequence is 19 residues long. From germline, CDR1 is SEHNR and CDR2 FQNEAQ (reference sequence). Trimming removed 5 bases from V and 1 base from J; junction bases left unmatched: 14. CDR3 in DNA: TGTGCCAGCAGCACAGGGCCTAGCGGGAGGAGGGTACGCACAGATACGCAGTATTTT. Translated: CASSTGPSGRRVRTDTQYF.

This clonotype was seen many times. This chain uses TRBV11-2 with TRBJ2-3, with D hard to call. V lost 1 base and J lost 8, with 4 bases in between. The germline V gene encodes CDR1 SGHAT and CDR2 FQNNGV. CDR3 size: 11 residues. This chain's CDR3 is CASSLGATQYF. CDR3 nucleotide sequence: TGTGCCAGCAGCTTAGGTGCTACGCAGTATTTT.

The CDR3 DNA reads as TGTGCCAGCAGCTTAGAGAGTCGATACGAGCAGTACTTC. This gives the protein CASSLESRYEQYF. The chain carries TRBV11-3 and TRBJ2-7; no definite D call. V lost 0 bases and J lost 4, with 7 bases in between. CDR1 SGHNT and CDR2 YENEEA come from the germline V gene. The CDR3 runs to 13 residues.

This sequence joins TRBV6-2 or TRBV6-3 and TRBJ2-1; D is possibly TRBD2 (5 bases). The CDR3 has 16 amino acids. Trimming removed 6 bases from V and 3 bases from J, with 18 bases in between. Germline CDR1 MNHEY, CDR2 SVGEGT. The CDR3 sequence is CASRQRTPVGYNEQFF. Here the CDR3 DNA reads TGTGCCAGCAGACAAAGGACTCCCGTGGGCTACAATGAGCAGTTCTTC.

This clonotype was recorded many times. The CDR3: CASVLQGQETQYF. CDR3 in DNA: TGTGCCAGCGTTCTTCAGGGGCAAGAGACCCAGTACTTC. The V call is TRBV5-6, the J call TRBJ2-5; the D gene is possibly TRBD1 (6 bases). The CDR3 has 13 residues. Germline V gene data show CDR1 as SGHDT and CDR2 as YYEEEE. V gave up 7 bases and J gave up 2 bases, with 12 bases separating them.

Concerning this clonotype: A much bigger clone sits one base away, suggesting this may be a read error. The chain employs TRBV6-5 and TRBJ1-5; D gene ambiguous. The CDR3 is made up of 14 amino acids. Deletions cut 0 bases from V and 2 bases from J, with 5 bases between. The germline gives CDR1 MNHEY, CDR2 SVGAGI. The CDR3 sequence: CASSYSHRNQPQHF. CDR3 nucleotides: TGTGCCAGCAGTTACTCCCACCGCAATCAGCCCCAGCATTTT.

In this sample, this clonotype turned up many times. In nucleotides, the CDR3 is TGTGCCAGCAGCTCGGGACTAGATACCTCCGAGCAGTACTTC. It encodes CASSSGLDTSEQYF. V is TRBV7-3 and J is TRBJ2-7, with TRBD2 matching 8 bases. Germline V gives CDR1 SGHTA, CDR2 FQGTGA. V lost 4 bases to trimming and J lost 6 bases; unmatched junction nucleotides: 8. The CDR3 runs to 14 residues.

This clonotype has ten or more counts. The chain has TRBV4-3 and TRBJ2-1, with a weak D call TRBD2 (6 bases). The V gene's germline CDR1 is LGHNA and CDR2 YSLEER. Deletions cut 0 bases from V and 5 bases from J, with 17 bases between. The CDR3 has 17 residues. The CDR3 protein is CASSQDYPAGVNNEQFF. In DNA, the CDR3 is TGCGCCAGCAGCCAAGATTACCCAGCGGGTGTGAACAATGAGCAGTTCTTC.

This chain joins TRBV29-1 and TRBJ1-1, with D tentatively TRBD1 (6 bases). This CDR3 comprises 12 residues. CDR1 and CDR2 from the germline V gene are SQVTM and ANQGSEA. V was pared by 6 bases and J by 4 bases, with 12 bases between. In nucleotides, the CDR3 is TGCAGCGTCGGACAGAGCCGCACTGAAGCTTTCTTT. This sequence encodes CSVGQSRTEAFF.

This clonotype was recorded many times. The chain links TRBV29-1 to TRBJ2-3; 8 bases are a match to TRBD1. The length of the CDR3 is 13 residues. CDR1 is SQVTM and CDR2 is ANQGSEA in the germline V gene. After removal of 6 bases from V and 1 base from J, the junction contained 3 bases not matched to a gene. The CDR3 DNA is TGCAGCGTCACGGACAGGGGCACAGATACGCAGTATTTT. Its translation is CSVTDRGTDTQYF.

This clonotype has ten or more counts. The chain couples TRBV6-5 to TRBJ2-3; TRBD2 matches at 10 bases. V shed 6 bases, J shed 5 bases, and the junction held 11 bases outside the gene matches. The CDR3 has 16 amino acids. Germline CDR1 MNHEY, CDR2 SVGAGI. The CDR3 spells CASSPRTSGGKDTQYF. The CDR3 nucleotides are TGTGCCAGCAGCCCTCGGACTAGCGGAGGGAAAGATACGCAGTATTTT.

This clonotype was counted a few times. The rearrangement links TRBV6-4 to TRBJ2-1; D might be TRBD2 (7 bases). V lost 0 bases and J 12 bases, leaving 12 bases between the germline ends. Germline V gene lookup returns CDR1 MRHNA and CDR2 SNTAGT. This CDR3 comprises 13 residues. Here the CDR3 DNA reads TGTGCCAGCAGTGACTCGGAGGGGGGGGGGCAGTTCTTC. Its protein product is CASSDSEGGGQFF.

This clonotype was seen only a few times. V is TRBV28 and J is TRBJ2-5; TRBD1 matches at 10 bases. The CDR3 has 15 amino acids. Germline V gives CDR1 MDHEN, CDR2 SYDVKM. V lost 3 bases, J lost 2 bases, and 3 bases stayed unmatched. This chain's CDR3 is CASSLRTGGQETQYF. CDR3 nucleotide sequence: TGTGCCAGCAGTTTGAGGACAGGGGGTCAAGAGACCCAGTACTTC.

This clonotype has ten or more counts. The chain links TRBV4-1 to TRBJ2-7; 7 nucleotides align to TRBD2. Losses at the gene ends were 2 bases for V and 8 bases for J; bases not matched to a gene: 21. CDR3 size: 18 residues. Per the germline V gene, CDR1 is MGHRA and CDR2 is YSYEKL. CDR3 region: CASSQRPPAGEAVSKQYF. The CDR3, as DNA: TGCGCCAGCAGCCAACGACCCCCGGCGGGAGAGGCGGTTTCTAAGCAGTACTTC.

This clonotype was recorded many times. This chain joins TRBV19 and TRBJ2-3; D might be TRBD1 or TRBD2, each matching 6 bases. Trimming shortened V by 5 bases and J by 7 bases, and 19 bases separated the two germline ends. CDR3 length: 15 residues. The germline V gene encodes CDR1 LNHDA and CDR2 SQIVND (reference sequence). The CDR3 nucleotides read TGTGCCAGTAGTCTTAGCGGTAACCAGGGGAATACGCAGTATTTT. Its translation: CASSLSGNQGNTQYF.